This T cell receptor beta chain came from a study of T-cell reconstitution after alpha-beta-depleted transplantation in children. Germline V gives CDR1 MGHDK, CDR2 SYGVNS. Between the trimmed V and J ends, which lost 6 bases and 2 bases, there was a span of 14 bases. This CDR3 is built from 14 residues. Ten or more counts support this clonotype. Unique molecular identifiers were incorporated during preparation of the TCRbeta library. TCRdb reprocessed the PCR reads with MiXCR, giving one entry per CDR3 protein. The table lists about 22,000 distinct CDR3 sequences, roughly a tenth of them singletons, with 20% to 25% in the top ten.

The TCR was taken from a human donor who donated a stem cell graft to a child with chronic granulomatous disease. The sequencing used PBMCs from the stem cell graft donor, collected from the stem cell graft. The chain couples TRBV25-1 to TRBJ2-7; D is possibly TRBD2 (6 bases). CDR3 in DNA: TGTGCCAGCAGCGATGTGCGGGGTACCTACGAGCAGTACTTC. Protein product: CASSDVRGTYEQYF.